This T cell receptor beta chain was captured by sequencing in a study of T cell responses to AZD1222 COVID-19 vaccine. Study summary: Second-dose timings of about 4 or about 12 weeks were pooled.

Regarding this clone: Its antigen is unidentified.

Broader study findings: Vaccine-related CD4 TCRs covered spike, predominating at 160-218 and 743-854.

Germline values: CDR1 MNHEY, CDR2 SVGAGI. The CDR3 spans 15 residues. Deletions cut 1 base from V and 1 base from J, with 10 bases between. Method: immunoSEQ multiplex PCR; TCRdb's copy keeps in-frame clones and lacks some. Among 140,000 or so clones listed, about nine tenths were seen once. This TCR was recovered from an adult in good health. The J gene is TRBJ1-1, the V gene TRBV6-5; maybe TRBD1 (6 bases). Sequencing was performed on peripheral blood, taken on day 0 of AZD1222 vaccination. CDR3 in amino acids: CASSYWAGANTEAFF. The CDR3 coding sequence is TGTGCCAGCAGTTACTGGGCAGGGGCGAACACTGAAGCTTTCTTT.